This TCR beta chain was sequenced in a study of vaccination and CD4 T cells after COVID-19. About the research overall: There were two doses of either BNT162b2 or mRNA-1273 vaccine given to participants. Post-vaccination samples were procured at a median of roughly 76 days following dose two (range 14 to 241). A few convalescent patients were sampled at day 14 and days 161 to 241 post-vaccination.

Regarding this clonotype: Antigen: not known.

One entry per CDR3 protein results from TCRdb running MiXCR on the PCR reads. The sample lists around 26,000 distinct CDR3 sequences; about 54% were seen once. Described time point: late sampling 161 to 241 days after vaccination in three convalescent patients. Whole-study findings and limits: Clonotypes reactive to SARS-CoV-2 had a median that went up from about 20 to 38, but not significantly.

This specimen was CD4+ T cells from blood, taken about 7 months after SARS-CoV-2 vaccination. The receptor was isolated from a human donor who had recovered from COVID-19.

The DNA of the CDR3 is TGTGCCACCAGCAGGGGAAGGGGGGAGGGAAAGAGCACAGATACGCAGTATTTT. This gives the protein CATSRGRGEGKSTDTQYF. The chain combines TRBV15 with TRBJ2-3; D is perhaps TRBD2 (7 bases). The length of the CDR3 is 18 residues. CDR1 is LNHNV, CDR2 YYDKDF, per germline (reference sequence). The V and J ends lost 3 bases and 0 bases respectively, with 19 bases between them.